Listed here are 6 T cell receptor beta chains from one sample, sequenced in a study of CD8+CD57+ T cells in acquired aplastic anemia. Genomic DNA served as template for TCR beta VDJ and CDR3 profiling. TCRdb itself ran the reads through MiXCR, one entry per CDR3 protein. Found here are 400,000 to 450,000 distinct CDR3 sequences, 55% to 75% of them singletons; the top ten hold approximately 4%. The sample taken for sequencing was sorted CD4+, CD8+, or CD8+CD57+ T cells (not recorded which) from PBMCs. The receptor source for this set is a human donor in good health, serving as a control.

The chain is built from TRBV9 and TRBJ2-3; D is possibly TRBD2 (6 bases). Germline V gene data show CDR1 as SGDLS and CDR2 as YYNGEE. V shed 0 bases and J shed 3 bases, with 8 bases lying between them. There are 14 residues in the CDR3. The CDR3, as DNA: TGTGCCAGCAGCGTAGGGACTACGACAGATACGCAGTATTTT. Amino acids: CASSVGTTTDTQYF. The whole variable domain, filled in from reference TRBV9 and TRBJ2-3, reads DSGVTQTPKHLITATGQRVTLRCSPRSGDLSVYWYQQSLDQGLQFLIQYYNGEERAKGNILERFSAQQFPDLHSELNLSSLELGDSALYFCASSVGTTTDTQYFGPGTRLTVL.

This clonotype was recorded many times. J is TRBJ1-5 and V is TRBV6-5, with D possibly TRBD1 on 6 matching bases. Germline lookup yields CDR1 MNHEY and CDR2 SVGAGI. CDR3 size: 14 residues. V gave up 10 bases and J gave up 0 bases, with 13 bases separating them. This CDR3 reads CATSEGDSNQPQHF. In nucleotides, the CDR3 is TGTGCCACCTCCGAGGGGGATAGCAATCAGCCCCAGCATTTT.

CDR3 DNA: TGCAGTGCTACCCACGCCCAGTCCCAAGAGGATCAGCCCCAGCATTTT. Protein sequence: CSATHAQSQEDQPQHF. V and J are TRBV20-1 and TRBJ1-5; D gene ambiguous. Germline CDR1 reads DFQATT; CDR2 reads SNEGSKA (reference sequence). Trimming removed 4 bases at V and 5 bases at J, with 21 bases between. CDR3 length equals 16 residues.

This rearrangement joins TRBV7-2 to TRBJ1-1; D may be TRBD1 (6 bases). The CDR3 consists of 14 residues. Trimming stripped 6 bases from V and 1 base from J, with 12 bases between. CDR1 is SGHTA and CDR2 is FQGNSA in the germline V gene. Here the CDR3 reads CASRITGANTEAFF. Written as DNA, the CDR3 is TGTGCCAGCAGAATCACGGGGGCGAACACTGAAGCTTTCTTT.

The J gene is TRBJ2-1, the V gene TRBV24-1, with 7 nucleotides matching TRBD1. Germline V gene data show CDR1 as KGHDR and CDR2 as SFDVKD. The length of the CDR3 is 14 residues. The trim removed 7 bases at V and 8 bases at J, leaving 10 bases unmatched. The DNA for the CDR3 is TGTGCCACCAGCCCGGGACAGAGTCAAGATGAGCAGTTCTTC. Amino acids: CATSPGQSQDEQFF.

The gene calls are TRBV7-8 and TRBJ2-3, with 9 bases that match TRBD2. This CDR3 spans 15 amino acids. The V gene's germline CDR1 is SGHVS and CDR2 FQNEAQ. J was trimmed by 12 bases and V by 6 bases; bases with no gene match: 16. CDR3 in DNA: TGTGCCAGCAGTGGTCGGCCAGCGGGGGGCCCTAGTCAGTATTTT. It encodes CASSGRPAGGPSQYF.